This TCR beta chain was recorded in a study of CD4+ T cells in melanoma. The germline V and J ends were trimmed by 7 bases and 7 bases, with 5 bases remaining between them. This CDR3 comprises 10 residues. The V gene's germline CDR1 is SNHLY and CDR2 FYNNEI. Libraries were prepared by immunoSEQ multiplex PCR; TCRdb keeps only in-frame clonotypes and omits some of them. This table holds some 120,000 clones, about nine tenths found once. The chain uses TRBV2 and TRBJ2-1; D is unresolved. This TCR was recovered from a human donor with melanoma. The sequenced material came from peripheral blood. The CDR3 coding sequence is TGTGCCAGCAATAATAATGAGCAGTTCTTC. Translating gives CASNNNEQFF.